Listed below are T cell receptor beta chains from one sample, sequenced in a study of blood T cell repertoires in COVID-19. Clones were sequenced by immunoSEQ multiplex PCR, and TCRdb holds only the in-frame ones, with some missing. This sample has roughly 87,000 clones, with about 87% found just once. Sequencing was done on a sample of peripheral blood. These receptors originate from a man aged 35 to 55 with acute or convalescent COVID-19. CDR3s include the opening cysteine and the closing phenylalanine or tryptophan. Each record gives: clone size, J gene, D gene, V gene, CDR3 protein. D genes are given only for firm matches. The size of a clone is reported for some rows only, either as once, few or many, or as a class for expanded clones.

-,TRBJ2-1,-,TRBV4-3,CASSQEREAYNEQFF
-,TRBJ2-2,-,TRBV7-7,CASSSLRTAANTGELFF
few,TRBJ2-3,TRBD2,TRBV19,CASSTAGARADTQYF
-,TRBJ2-2,-,TRBV2,CASSEDRNTGELFF
-,TRBJ2-4,-,TRBV11-2,CASSFSRAKNIQYF
-,TRBJ2-1,-,TRBV9,CASSVAGLTSNEQFF
-,TRBJ1-6,-,TRBV5-4,CASSLELSSYNSPLHF
few,TRBJ2-2,TRBD1,TRBV5-5,CASSPGQGNTGELFF
-,TRBJ1-6,TRBD1,TRBV30,CAWWSGGADSPLHF
-,TRBJ1-3,TRBD1,TRBV13,CASSLTQGANFGNTIYF
-,TRBJ2-7,-,TRBV5-4,CASSGGYEQYF
-,TRBJ2-2,TRBD1,TRBV7-2,CASSFGQDMFANTGELFF
-,TRBJ1-5,-,TRBV30,CAWNSQGDIQHF
-,TRBJ2-2,TRBD1,TRBV9,CASSVGGGFTGELFF
-,TRBJ2-7,TRBD1,TRBV7-6,CASSLVIRDRDEQYF
once,TRBJ1-3,TRBD1,TRBV24-1,CATSGTGTNTIYF
-,TRBJ2-5,-,TRBV7-9,CASSFEVLATQYF
-,TRBJ2-7,TRBD2,TRBV11-2,CASSISGTSGYYEQYF
-,TRBJ2-5,TRBD2,TRBV5-1,CASSRLTSGSGETQYF
-,TRBJ1-1,-,TRBV7-2,CASRASPSEAFF
-,TRBJ2-2,TRBD1,TRBV24-1,CATSDLLPGQGAGTGELFF
-,TRBJ2-1,TRBD2,TRBV10-1,CASSFSASGSQHEQFF
-,TRBJ2-5,TRBD2,TRBV24-1,CATSEGRVLAGQGETQYF
-,TRBJ1-6,-,TRBV30,CAWSSRRNSPLHF
-,TRBJ2-5,TRBD1,TRBV18,CASTPGQGGETQYF
-,TRBJ2-3,-,TRBV5-4,CARRPKQGPDTQYF
-,TRBJ1-2,TRBD1,TRBV25-1,CASSVQGADYGYTF
-,TRBJ1-4,TRBD1,TRBV4-1,CASSQEGGLREKLFF
once,TRBJ2-3,-,TRBV6-5,CASSQMVEDTQYF
-,TRBJ2-5,TRBD2,TRBV4-2,CASSQLAGEGYQETQYF
-,TRBJ2-7,-,TRBV18,CASSPLSGETYEQYF
few,TRBJ1-1,-,TRBV19,CASSQDRYTEAFF
once,TRBJ1-1,-,TRBV5-1,CASSPQATNTEAFF
-,TRBJ1-6,-,TRBV5-8,CASSLDRTINNSPLHF
-,TRBJ1-1,TRBD1,TRBV12-5,CASGVTGGTEAFF
-,TRBJ2-7,TRBD1,TRBV5-4,CASSGGTGAYEQYF
-,TRBJ1-4,TRBD1,TRBV9,CASSGGGQGNEKLFF